The T cell receptor (beta chain) under discussion was sequenced for a study of cytomegalovirus exposure and HLA in healthy donors. Germline CDR1 is LNHDA and CDR2 is SQIVND (reference sequence). The length of the CDR3 is 13 residues. Between the trimmed V and J ends, which lost 3 bases and 10 bases, there was a span of 12 bases. On this clone itself: Its antigen is unidentified.

Study-wide points: The study reported that TCR beta sequences accurately predicted HLA-A and HLA-B alleles in most subjects. In a later analysis, TCR association rates varied by HLA locus: DRB1 most, HLA-C fewest. Trimming of TCR beta V- and J-genes showed a link, identified in a later analysis, to a missense DCLRE1C variant.

Vbeta (60) and Jbeta (13) primers were used in the PCR. Clones were read by immunoSEQ multiplex PCR, and TCRdb kept only the in-frame ones, dropping some. This listing includes around 78,000 clones. The TCR originated in a young man in good health and CMV-seropositive. The rearrangement uses TRBV19 and TRBJ2-2; possible D gene TRBD2, 6 bases. Sequencing was performed on PBMCs. The CDR3, as DNA: TGTGCCAGTAGTATTGGAGGGTCCGCGGAGCTGTTTTTT. Amino acids: CASSIGGSAELFF.